Below, 18 T cell receptor beta chains from the same sample are listed, as sequenced in a study of a mutant IDH1 vaccine in newly diagnosed glioma. These receptors lack a known antigen. Here immunoSEQ multiplex PCR was the method, and the copy in TCRdb shows in-frame clones only, minus some. The sample holds some 31,000 clones, around 80% seen once. Time point denoted: week 23, last vaccination. The content of each vaccine dose was 300 ug of mutant IDH1 20-mer peptide, and topical imiquimod accompanied it. The specimen comprised PBMCs, sampled from a glioma patient whose treatment included an IDH1 peptide vaccine. The receptors shown here come from a woman aged 18-35 years with glioma.

CDR3 in DNA: TGTGCCAGCAGCCGCGGGGGGACTAACTATGGCTACACCTTC. Its translation: CASSRGGTNYGYTF. This chain connects TRBV5-6 to TRBJ1-2, with D possibly matching TRBD1 (5 bases). Germline V gene data show CDR1 as SGHDT and CDR2 as YYEEEE. The CDR3 length is 14 residues. With 4 bases removed from V and 0 bases from J, the gap between germline ends came to 10 bases.

The CDR3 reads CASSLSSGQTNTGELFF. CDR3 nucleotide sequence: TGTGCCAGCAGTTTATCGTCGGGACAAACTAACACCGGGGAGCTGTTTTTT. V and J are TRBV27 and TRBJ2-2; D is perhaps TRBD1 (6 bases). Germline values: CDR1 MNHEY, CDR2 SMNVEV (reference sequence). The CDR3 has 17 residues. V lost 0 bases and J lost 2, with 13 bases in between.

V is TRBV6-5 and J is TRBJ1-5; TRBD1 aligns across 10 bases. The CDR3 spans 14 residues. Trimming at V came to 6 bases and at J to 2 bases, leaving 1 base not matched to a gene. The germline V gene encodes CDR1 MNHEY and CDR2 SVGAGI. The CDR3 region has the DNA TGTGCCAGCAGGGGGACAGGGGGCAATCAGCCCCAGCATTTT. This codes for CASRGTGGNQPQHF.

Comments on this clone: One junction end disagrees with the germline gene, perhaps due to a read error. The chain carries TRBV7-7 and TRBJ2-7; D gene uncertain. Germline V CDR1 and CDR2: SSHAT, FNYEAQ (reference sequence). The CDR3 length is 14 residues. This CDR3 reads CASSLAVGSYEQYF. The CDR3 nucleotides read TGTGCTAGCAGCTTAGCAGTCGGTTCCTACGAGCAGTACTTC.

This clone showed up just a few times. The chain employs TRBV7-2 and TRBJ1-5; the match to TRBD1 covers 7 bases. The CDR3 contains 18 residues. Germline CDR1 SGHTA, CDR2 FQGNSA. The V gene end was trimmed by 0 bases and the J gene end by 6 bases; junction bases not matched to a gene: 14. CDR3 region: CASSLAQGSGGRAQPQHF. The DNA for the CDR3 is TGTGCCAGCAGCTTAGCACAGGGGTCGGGCGGAAGGGCTCAGCCCCAGCATTTT. The full variable domain, in which reference TRBV7-2 and TRBJ1-5 provide the parts outside the CDR3, is GAGVSQSPSNKVTEKGKDVELRCDPISGHTALYWYRQSLGQGLEFLIYFQGNSAPDKSGLPSDRFSAERTGGSVSTLTIQRTQQEDSAVYLCASSLAQGSGGRAQPQHFGDGTRLSIL.

The V call is TRBV11-1, the J call TRBJ2-7; 8 bases are a match to TRBD1. The CDR3 has 15 residues. Germline values: CDR1 SGHAT, CDR2 FQDESV (reference sequence). V gave up 4 bases and J gave up 4 bases; unmatched junction bases: 9. CDR3 residues: CASSSGQGKNYEQYF. Written as DNA, the CDR3 is TGTGCCAGCAGCTCCGGACAGGGCAAAAATTACGAGCAGTACTTC.

The rearrangement uses TRBV7-9 and TRBJ1-2; a possible D gene is TRBD1 (5 bases). Looked up from germline, CDR1 is SEHNR and CDR2 is FQNEAQ (reference sequence). Between the trimmed V and J ends, which lost 2 bases and 8 bases, there was a span of 21 bases. CDR3 length: 16 amino acids. The chain's CDR3 is CASSLFPVPRAGGYTF. In DNA, the CDR3 is TGTGCCAGCAGCTTATTCCCCGTCCCCCGAGCAGGGGGCTACACCTTC.

The V and J genes are TRBV28 and TRBJ1-1, with D perhaps matching TRBD1 (6 bases). V was shortened by 2 bases and J by 6 bases, with 19 bases between the two germline ends. Germline CDR1 reads MDHEN; CDR2 reads SYDVKM. The CDR3 contains 16 residues. The CDR3 sequence is CASSLDRFLDVAEAFF. CDR3 bases: TGTGCCAGCAGTTTAGACAGGTTTTTAGATGTCGCTGAAGCTTTCTTT.

V usage is TRBV5-1 and J usage is TRBJ2-7, with 7 bases lining up with TRBD2. V dropped 5 bases and J dropped 6; count of bases not matched to a gene: 14. The length of the CDR3 is 15 residues. Germline V CDR1 and CDR2: SGHRS, YFSETQ. The CDR3 loop is CASRRGGSERGEQYF. Here the CDR3 DNA reads TGCGCCAGCAGGCGGGGCGGGAGCGAAAGGGGCGAGCAGTACTTC. The entire variable domain, with the rest obtained from reference TRBV5-1 and TRBJ2-7, is as follows: KAGVTQTPRYLIKTRGQQVTLSCSPISGHRSVSWYQQTPGQGLQFLFEYFSETQRNKGNFPGRFSGRQFSNSRSEMNVSTLELGDSALYLCASRRGGSERGEQYFGPGTRLTVT.

V usage is TRBV4-1 and J usage is TRBJ1-4; the match to TRBD1 covers 7 bases. This CDR3 is built from 17 residues. Germline V CDR1 and CDR2: MGHRA, YSYEKL. The V gene end was trimmed by 1 base and the J gene end by 11 bases; junction bases not matched to a gene: 16. The CDR3 region is CASSQGSPRQGNVKLFF. In DNA, the CDR3 is TGCGCCAGCAGCCAAGGTTCTCCCAGACAGGGTAATGTGAAACTGTTTTTT.

The V call is TRBV29-1, the J call TRBJ2-7; no firm D call. The CDR3 extends over 15 amino acids. Germline V gives CDR1 SQVTM, CDR2 ANQGSEA. Deletions cut 3 bases from V and 0 bases from J, with 15 bases between. CDR3: CSVEAGTQFSYEQYF. For the CDR3, the DNA is TGCAGCGTTGAGGCTGGAACTCAATTCTCCTACGAGCAGTACTTC.

The V gene is TRBV5-1, the J gene TRBJ1-1; D unclear. V gave up 2 bases and J gave up 0 bases, with 17 bases separating them. The germline V gene has CDR1 SGHRS and CDR2 YFSETQ. The CDR3 runs to 17 residues. CDR3 in amino acids: CASSLRASPDMNTEAFF. CDR3 DNA sequence: TGCGCCAGCAGCTTAAGGGCATCACCAGACATGAACACTGAAGCTTTCTTT.

This clone was seen only a few times. The rearrangement links TRBV2 to TRBJ2-2; 8 bases agree with TRBD1. The V and J ends lost 7 bases and 4 bases, in that order; junction bases with no gene match: 14. The V gene's germline CDR1 is SNHLY and CDR2 FYNNEI. The CDR3 extends over 17 amino acids. The CDR3 coding sequence is TGTGCCAGCACCTTCTCTGAGACAGGGGCCCTCACCGGGGAGCTGTTTTTT. Protein: CASTFSETGALTGELFF.

Here the CDR3 reads CASSPGGTGAYEQYF. The CDR3, as DNA: TGCGCCAGCAGCCCCGGGGGGACAGGGGCATACGAGCAGTACTTC. V is TRBV5-1 and J is TRBJ2-7, with TRBD1 matching 10 bases. The V and J ends lost 4 bases and 4 bases, in that order; junction bases with no gene match: 8. The length of the CDR3 is 15 residues. CDR1 and CDR2 (germline): SGHRS, YFSETQ.

The chain uses TRBV7-9 and TRBJ2-7; tentative D call: TRBD2 (5 bases). This CDR3 spans 13 amino acids. Trimming removed 8 bases at V and 3 bases at J, with 14 bases between. The germline V gene has CDR1 SEHNR and CDR2 FQNEAQ (reference sequence). The CDR3 coding sequence is TGTGCCAGCCACCCGGACTCGGTCTACGAGCAGTACTTC. This codes for CASHPDSVYEQYF.

The V call is TRBV30, the J call TRBJ2-5; 11 bases map to TRBD2. This CDR3 is built from 16 residues. The V gene's germline CDR1 is GTSNPN and CDR2 SVGIG (reference sequence). V shed 4 bases, J shed 5 bases, and the junction held 12 bases outside the gene matches. The CDR3 DNA reads TGTGCCTGGACTGCAGAGGCGGGACTAGCGGCGGAGACCCAGTACTTC. Encoded protein: CAWTAEAGLAAETQYF.

The chain links TRBV25-1 to TRBJ2-5, with D maybe TRBD2 (7 bases). TRBJ2-7 matches the DNA end more closely, so the J call is doubtful. Germline CDR1 MGHDK, CDR2 SYGVNS. The CDR3 is 16 amino acids. The CDR3 DNA reads as TGTGCCAGGGCCGGAAAAGGGGGGGCGACCGGCTACGAGCAGTACTTC. The encoded protein is CARAGKGGATGYEQYF.

The CDR3 coding sequence is TGTGCCAGCAGTGAACCTGGGGCGCTTAGTGAAAAACTGTTTTTT. Amino acid sequence: CASSEPGALSEKLFF. V is TRBV25-1 and J is TRBJ1-4; maybe TRBD1 (5 bases). This CDR3 is built from 15 residues. V gave up 2 bases and J gave up 7 bases, with 14 bases separating them. The germline V gene encodes CDR1 MGHDK and CDR2 SYGVNS.